These 8 T cell receptor beta chains were all obtained from the same sample, sequenced in a study of cytomegalovirus exposure and HLA in healthy donors (dated by TCRdb to the late 2010s). Libraries were made using the immunoSEQ multiplex PCR assay. TCRdb carries this immuneACCESS record with in-frame sequences only. Its versions omit some clonotypes, under half of them owing to an unresolved V gene in the studies checked, with the rest unexplained. This sample has 67,000 or so clones in its table, and approximately 93% of those were observed once. 1.4% of the sample comes from the top ten. The sample taken for sequencing was PBMCs. These receptors all come from a man aged 18 to 30 in good health and CMV-seropositive.

This sequence joins TRBV21-1 and TRBJ2-7; the DNA was not used to check the table's D call, TRBD1. TRBV21-1 has pseudogene status. This CDR3 spans 15 amino acids. The CDR3 DNA sequence: TGTGCCAGCAGCAAGGGACAGGGTGAACTCTACGAGCAGTACTTC. This gives the protein CASSKGQGELYEQYF.

The J gene is TRBJ1-1, the V gene TRBV19, with a weak D call TRBD1 (6 bases). The CDR3 length is 12 residues. The V end was cut by 3 bases, the J end by 7 bases, with 9 bases between. Germline V lookup: CDR1 LNHDA, CDR2 SQIVND (reference sequence). This CDR3 is CASSITRGEAFF. CDR3 bases: TGTGCCAGTAGTATTACCAGGGGTGAAGCTTTCTTT.

V gene TRBV27 combines with J gene TRBJ2-2; 13 nucleotides agree with TRBD2. CDR3 length: 17 residues. CDR1 and CDR2 from the germline V gene are MNHEY and SMNVEV (reference sequence). The junction had 3 bases not matched to a gene; V was cut back by 1 base and J by 4 bases. The chain's CDR3 is CASSLLLAGGRTGELFF. As DNA, the CDR3 is TGTGCCAGCAGTTTATTACTAGCGGGAGGGCGCACCGGGGAGCTGTTTTTT.

The rearrangement links TRBV5-1 to TRBJ2-7; D may be TRBD2 (6 bases). The CDR3 has 15 residues. CDR1 is SGHRS, CDR2 YFSETQ, per germline. Deletions cut 0 bases from V and 2 bases from J, with 12 bases between. CDR3: CASSLALADAYEQYF. CDR3 in DNA: TGCGCCAGCAGCTTGGCACTAGCTGACGCCTACGAGCAGTACTTC.

In this sample, this clone turned up once. The chain carries TRBV27 and TRBJ2-7; D might be TRBD1 (6 bases). Deletions cut 4 bases from V and 0 bases from J, with 19 bases between. The CDR3 is made up of 17 amino acids. Germline CDR1 reads MNHEY; CDR2 reads SMNVEV (reference sequence). Here the CDR3 reads CASSSTLRGVSSYEQYF. CDR3 in DNA: TGTGCCAGCAGTTCCACGCTCAGGGGCGTGAGCTCCTACGAGCAGTACTTC.

CDR3 DNA sequence: TGTGCCAGCAGAGTCGGACACCACTACGAGCAGTACTTC. As protein: CASRVGHHYEQYF. The chain carries TRBV28 and TRBJ2-7; TRBD1 is a possible D gene (5 bases). The V end was cut by 6 bases, the J end by 3 bases, with 12 bases between. CDR1 is MDHEN and CDR2 is SYDVKM in the germline V gene. The length of the CDR3 is 13 residues.

This chain joins TRBV10-1 and TRBJ2-7; D remains ambiguous. Trimming cost V 2 bases and J 5 bases, with 7 bases left between them. In germline, CDR1 is WNHNN, CDR2 SYGVQD (reference sequence). The CDR3 runs to 12 residues. The DNA for the CDR3 is TGCGCCAGCAGTGAGACGGGTGACGAGCAGTACTTC. Its protein product is CASSETGDEQYF.

CDR3 coding DNA: TGTGCCAGCTCACCACGTGAGGGACTAGCGGGAGTGTACGAGCAGTACTTC. Amino acids: CASSPREGLAGVYEQYF. The gene calls are TRBV18 and TRBJ2-7; 14 nucleotides line up with TRBD2. Germline V gene sequence: CDR1 KGHSH, CDR2 LQKENI. J lost 4 bases, V lost 1 base, and 6 bases had no gene match. The CDR3 is 17 residues long.